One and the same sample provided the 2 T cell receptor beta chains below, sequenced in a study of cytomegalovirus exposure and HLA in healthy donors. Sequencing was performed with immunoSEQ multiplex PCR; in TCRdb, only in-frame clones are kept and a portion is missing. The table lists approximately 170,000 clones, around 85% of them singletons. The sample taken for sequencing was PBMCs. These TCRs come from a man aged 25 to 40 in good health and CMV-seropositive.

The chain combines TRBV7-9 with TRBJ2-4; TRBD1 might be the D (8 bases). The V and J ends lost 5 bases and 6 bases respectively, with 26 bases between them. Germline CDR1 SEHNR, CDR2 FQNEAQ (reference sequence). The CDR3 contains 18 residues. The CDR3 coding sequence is TGTGCCAGCAGCCAAGGGGGGGGGACAGGCCGGCAGGGAAACATTCAGTACTTC. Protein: CASSQGGGTGRQGNIQYF.

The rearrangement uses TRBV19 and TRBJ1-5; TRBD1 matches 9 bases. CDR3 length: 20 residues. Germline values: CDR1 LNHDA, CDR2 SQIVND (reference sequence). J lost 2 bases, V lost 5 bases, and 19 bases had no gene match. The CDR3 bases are TGTGCCAGTAGTCGGTGGGGGTGGGACAGGGAGGTTGTCGGCAATCAGCCCCAGCATTTT. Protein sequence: CASSRWGWDREVVGNQPQHF.